Each of the 10 T cell receptor beta chains below was sequenced from the same sample in a study of CD8 T cells in Susac syndrome. RNA amounts of about 0.5 to 1 ug underwent reverse transcription with random hexamers. MiXCR, run by TCRdb on the immunoSEQ multiplex PCR reads, gives a single entry per CDR3 protein. The sample shows approximately 170,000 distinct CDR3 sequences, around 92% of them seen only once. Sequencing used CD4+ T cells from PBMCs. The receptor source for this set is a human donor in good health.

The chain carries TRBV20-1 and TRBJ1-3; 7 nucleotides line up with TRBD1. CDR3 length equals 15 residues. Germline V gene lookup returns CDR1 DFQATT and CDR2 SNEGSKA (reference sequence). The J segment lost 2 bases and the V segment lost 0 bases, leaving 4 bases of the junction unmatched. The CDR3 DNA follows: TGCAGTGCTAGAGACCGACAGGGAACTGGAAACACCATATATTTT. Translating gives CSARDRQGTGNTIYF.

This clonotype was recorded only once. The rearrangement links TRBV7-9 to TRBJ1-1; D perhaps matches TRBD1 (6 bases). This CDR3 comprises 14 residues. Germline lookup yields CDR1 SEHNR and CDR2 FQNEAQ (reference sequence). Trimming left V 4 bases short and J 6 bases short, with 15 bases between. Here the CDR3 reads CASSSYEGDAEAFF. Here the CDR3 DNA reads TGTGCCAGCAGCTCCTACGAGGGGGACGCTGAAGCTTTCTTT.

The V gene is TRBV20-1, the J gene TRBJ2-7; 16 bases fit TRBD2. This CDR3 comprises 16 residues. The germline V gene encodes CDR1 DFQATT and CDR2 SNEGSKA (reference sequence). V lost 7 bases to trimming and J lost 3 bases; unmatched junction nucleotides: 9. The chain's CDR3 is CSVTGTSGRASYEQYF. Here the CDR3 DNA reads TGCAGTGTAACCGGGACTAGCGGGAGGGCAAGCTACGAGCAGTACTTC.

Comment on this clonotype: The junction shows a germline mismatch at one end, possibly a read error. V usage is TRBV7-7 and J usage is TRBJ2-5, with D possibly being TRBD1 or TRBD2 (5 bases each). The CDR3 is made up of 12 amino acids. CDR1 and CDR2 from the germline V gene are SSHAT and FNYEAQ (reference sequence). The CDR3: CASSWGGETQYF. DNA for the CDR3: TGTGCTAGCAGCTGGGGCGGGGAGACCCAGTACTTC.

The chain carries TRBV12-3 or TRBV12-4 and TRBJ1-5, with D possibly being TRBD1 (5 bases). Trimming left V 3 bases short and J 0 bases short, with 27 bases between. The CDR3 contains 21 residues. CDR3 sequence (DNA): TGTGCCAGCAGTTTCAACCCCCTCCTAACAAGGGACCCGTATAGCAATCAGCCCCAGCATTTT. It codes for CASSFNPLLTRDPYSNQPQHF.

This chain links TRBV7-9 with TRBJ2-1, with D perhaps matching TRBD2 (5 bases). Between the trimmed V and J ends, which lost 1 base and 0 bases, there was a span of 13 bases. This CDR3 has 17 amino acids. Germline CDR1 is SEHNR and CDR2 is FQNEAQ (reference sequence). The CDR3 spells CASSLGLEASSYNEQFF. CDR3 DNA sequence: TGTGCCAGCAGCTTAGGACTGGAGGCCAGCTCCTACAATGAGCAGTTCTTC.

V gene TRBV6-2 or TRBV6-3 combines with J gene TRBJ2-1; 7 nucleotides align to TRBD1. The germline V gene encodes CDR1 MNHEY and CDR2 SVGEGT. The CDR3 extends over 12 amino acids. The CDR3 nucleotides read TGTGCAATCGGGACAGCCTACAATGAGCAGTTCTTC. Its translation: CAIGTAYNEQFF.

The gene calls are TRBV20-1 and TRBJ2-3; unclear D gene. With 1 base removed from V and 4 bases from J, the gap between germline ends came to 18 bases. The CDR3 extends over 16 amino acids. The germline CDR1 and CDR2 sequences are DFQATT and SNEGSKA (reference sequence). The CDR3: CSARGGRQSVADTQYF. For the CDR3, the DNA is TGCAGTGCTAGAGGCGGACGCCAATCGGTGGCAGATACGCAGTATTTT.

The CDR3 here is CSARPGRALSTDTQYF. Written as DNA, the CDR3 is TGCAGTGCTAGACCCGGGAGGGCCCTCTCGACAGATACGCAGTATTTT. The rearrangement uses TRBV20-1 and TRBJ2-3; 8 bases line up with TRBD2. The CDR3 has 16 residues. V lost 2 bases, J lost 3 bases, and 10 bases stayed unmatched. CDR1 and CDR2 (germline): DFQATT, SNEGSKA (reference sequence).

This chain links TRBV5-1 with TRBJ2-7, with TRBD2 matching 12 bases. Per germline, CDR1 SGHRS and CDR2 YFSETQ. V lost 2 bases, J lost 7 bases, and 1 base stayed unmatched. The CDR3 covers 13 residues. The CDR3 reads CASSFGTSGEQYF. Written as DNA, the CDR3 is TGCGCCAGCAGCTTCGGGACTAGCGGGGAGCAGTACTTC.